These T cell receptor beta chains were read from a single sample in a study of CD8 T cells in ankylosing spondylitis. TCRdb analysed the 5' RACE reads with MiXCR anew, one entry per CDR3 protein. The table shows about 300,000 distinct CDR3 sequences, with 9.5% to 13% occurring only once. Sequenced sample: blood, either unsorted or a sorted T cell fraction (not recorded which). The receptors stem from a female donor with ankylosing spondylitis or in good health (not recorded which). CDR3s include the opening cysteine and the closing phenylalanine or tryptophan. The order of the fields is V gene, CDR3 protein.

>TRBV6-5
CASSSWTSTDTQYF
>TRBV5-1
CASSFEIEPTSGQYF
>TRBV20-1
CSPLRPSGGLYNEQFF
>TRBV12-3/TRBV12-4
CAWSRGTIYF
>TRBV5-1
CASRLDSVNQPQHF
>TRBV4-2
CASSPHYGPGETQYF
>TRBV20-1
CSASQVRGGTDTQYF
>TRBV12-3/TRBV12-4
CASGAGEQFF
>TRBV12-3/TRBV12-4
CASSPRLGFEAFF
>TRBV20-1
CSASRHRGANTGELFF
>TRBV20-1
CSARDGSTFTDTQYF
>TRBV20-1
CSAGHRGRAIEAFF
>TRBV30
CAWPDPAYEQYF
>TRBV5-1
CASSLTASTDTQYF
>TRBV19
CASGDRDRVSSPLHF
>TRBV12-3/TRBV12-4
CASSPPNAAYEQYF
>TRBV6-1
CASSGSYADHGYTF
>TRBV2
CASRQFYEQYF
>TRBV20-1
CSARSSVVGEQYF
>TRBV29-1
CSVERWERQETQYF
>TRBV5-1
CASSEDSLGYTF
>TRBV4-1
CASSQDAGMNTEAFF
>TRBV28
CASSPFGTGEDEQFF
>TRBV9
CASSAQQEGYTF
>TRBV12-3/TRBV12-4
CASSFEGLNEQFF
>TRBV7-2
CASSSYPDSGQYF
>TRBV12-3/TRBV12-4
CASTLTSGSKTQYF